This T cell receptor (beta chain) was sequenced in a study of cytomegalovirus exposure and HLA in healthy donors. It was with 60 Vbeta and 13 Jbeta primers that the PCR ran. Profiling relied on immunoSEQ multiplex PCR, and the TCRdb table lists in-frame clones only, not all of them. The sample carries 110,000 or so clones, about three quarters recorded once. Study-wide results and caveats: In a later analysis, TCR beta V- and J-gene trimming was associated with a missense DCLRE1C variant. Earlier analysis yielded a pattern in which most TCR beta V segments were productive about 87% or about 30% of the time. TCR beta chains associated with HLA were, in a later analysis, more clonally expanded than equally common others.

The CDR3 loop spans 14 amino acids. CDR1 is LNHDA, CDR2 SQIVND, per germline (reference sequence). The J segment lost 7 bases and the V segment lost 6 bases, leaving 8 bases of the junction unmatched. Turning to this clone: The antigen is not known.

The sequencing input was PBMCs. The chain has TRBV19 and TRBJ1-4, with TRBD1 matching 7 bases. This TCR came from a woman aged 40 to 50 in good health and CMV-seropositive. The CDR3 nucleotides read TGTGCCAGTAGCGCCACGACAGGGAGTGAAAAACTGTTTTTT. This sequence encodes CASSATTGSEKLFF.